The present TCR beta chain was sequenced within a study of vaccination effects on CD4 cells after COVID-19. Assay: immunoSEQ multiplex PCR; the TCRdb copy retains only in-frame clones and omits some. In the table there are around 12,000 clones, less than 80% of which are singletons. Prior to sequencing, the ViraFEST assay stimulated PBMC with viral peptide pools, which expanded the antigen-specific CD4+ T cells. Culture proceeded for nine to eleven days, and CD4+ T cells were then isolated. Cultures got half-medium changes with IL-2 on days 3 and 7. About this clone itself: Its antigen is as yet unknown.

Trimming took 6 bases from V and 4 from J, leaving 9 bases between them. The CDR3 runs to 12 residues. The sample here was CD4+ T cells from PBMCs cultured with HCoV-229E spike peptides, taken before COVID-19 vaccination. The chain uses TRBV12-3 or TRBV12-4 and TRBJ1-2; unclear D gene. The sequence was obtained from a human donor who received a COVID-19 vaccine. CDR3 coding DNA: TGTGCCAGCAGCCCAGGTTTCTATGGCTACACCTTC. This sequence encodes CASSPGFYGYTF.